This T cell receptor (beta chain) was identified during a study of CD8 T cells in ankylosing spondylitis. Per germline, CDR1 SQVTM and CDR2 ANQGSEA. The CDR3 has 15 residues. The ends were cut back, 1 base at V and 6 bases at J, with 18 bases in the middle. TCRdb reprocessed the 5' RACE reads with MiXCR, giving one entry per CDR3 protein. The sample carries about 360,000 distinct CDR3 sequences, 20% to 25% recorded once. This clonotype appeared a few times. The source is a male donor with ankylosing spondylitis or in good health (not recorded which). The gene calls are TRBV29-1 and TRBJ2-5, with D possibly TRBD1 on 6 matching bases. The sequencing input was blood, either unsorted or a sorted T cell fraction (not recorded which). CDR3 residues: CSVEGQTGGWQTQYF. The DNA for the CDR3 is TGCAGCGTTGAAGGCCAGACAGGCGGTTGGCAGACCCAGTACTTC.